Each of the 13 T cell receptor beta chains below was sequenced from the same sample in a study of cytomegalovirus exposure and HLA in healthy donors. PCR primers comprised 60 Vbeta and 13 Jbeta primers. Data came from immunoSEQ multiplex PCR; TCRdb stores just in-frame clones and leaves some out. This sample yields about 120,000 clones, of which 65% to 90% are seen a single time; 2% to 2.5% belongs to the top ten. The sequenced sample consisted of PBMCs. The receptors here all came from a middle-aged woman in good health and CMV-seronegative.

The V and J genes are TRBV5-5 and TRBJ1-2; D perhaps matches TRBD1 (5 bases). CDR1 and CDR2 from the germline V gene are SGHKS and YYEKEE (reference sequence). V gave up 3 bases and J gave up 7 bases, with 13 bases separating them. The CDR3 totals 13 residues. The DNA of the CDR3 is TGTGCCAGCAGCTCGGGAGCAGGGACTGGCTACACCTTC. This gives the protein CASSSGAGTGYTF.

This clone was seen only once. The chain is built from TRBV7-2 and TRBJ2-1, with 11 bases that match TRBD2. Trimming at V came to 7 bases and at J to 4 bases, leaving 6 bases not matched to a gene. The CDR3 spans 15 residues. Germline V lookup: CDR1 SGHTA, CDR2 FQGNSA. The CDR3 DNA sequence: TGTGCCAGCAACATCGGGACTAGCGGATACAATGAGCAGTTCTTC. Protein sequence: CASNIGTSGYNEQFF.

The CDR3 DNA reads as TGTGCCAGTAGTGTCAACAAAGGACAGTCCTATGGCTACACCTTC. It encodes CASSVNKGQSYGYTF. The chain links TRBV19 to TRBJ1-2, with D maybe TRBD1 (6 bases). Germline V CDR1 and CDR2: LNHDA, SQIVND (reference sequence). The CDR3 contains 15 residues. Between the trimmed V and J ends, which lost 5 bases and 4 bases, there was a span of 17 bases.

The CDR3 reads CASRGQGLLSEAFF. The CDR3 region has the DNA TGTGCCAGCAGAGGACAGGGACTCTTATCTGAAGCTTTCTTT. This rearrangement joins TRBV2 to TRBJ1-1; 8 positions agree with TRBD1. The germline CDR1 and CDR2 sequences are SNHLY and FYNNEI. Trimming took 6 bases from V and 6 from J; bases not matched to a gene: 9. This CDR3 has 14 amino acids.

The chain uses TRBV19 and TRBJ2-1; 9 bases are a match to TRBD2. Looked up from germline, CDR1 is LNHDA and CDR2 is SQIVND (reference sequence). V was clipped by 4 bases and J by 4 bases; unmatched bases: 5. The CDR3 has 15 amino acids. The CDR3 region is CASSTASGTYNEQFF. In DNA form, the CDR3 reads TGTGCCAGTAGTACGGCTAGCGGGACTTACAATGAGCAGTTCTTC. The whole variable domain, remainder taken from reference TRBV19 and TRBJ2-1, is DGGITQSPKYLFRKEGQNVTLSCEQNLNHDAMYWYRQDPGQGLRLIYYSQIVNDFQKGDIAEGYSVSREKKESFPLTVTSAQKNPTAFYLCASSTASGTYNEQFFGPGTRLTVL.

This chain links TRBV7-9 with TRBJ2-1, with 8 bases lining up with TRBD2. The trim removed 5 bases at V and 5 bases at J, leaving 11 bases unmatched. The CDR3 loop spans 16 amino acids. In germline, CDR1 is SEHNR, CDR2 FQNEAQ (reference sequence). As DNA, the CDR3 is TGTGCCAGCAGCCCAGAGGGTAGCGGGGAGAACAATGAGCAGTTCTTC. Protein product: CASSPEGSGENNEQFF. Filled out from reference TRBV7-9 and TRBJ2-1, the complete variable domain reads DTGVSQNPRHKITKRGQNVTFRCDPISEHNRLYWYRQTLGQGPEFLTYFQNEAQLEKSRLLSDRFSAERPKGSFSTLEIQRTEQGDSAMYLCASSPEGSGENNEQFFGPGTRLTVL.

J is TRBJ2-7 and V is TRBV2, with D possibly matching TRBD2 (6 bases). The CDR3 has 15 residues. The ends were cut back, 6 bases at V and 7 bases at J, with 22 bases in the middle. The V gene's germline CDR1 is SNHLY and CDR2 FYNNEI. For the CDR3, the DNA is TGTGCCAGCAGGCGCACCCCGGGAGCCACGGGGGAGCAGTACTTC. Translating gives CASRRTPGATGEQYF.

V usage is TRBV5-1 and J usage is TRBJ2-5; D possibly corresponds to TRBD1 (5 bases). The J call may be mistaken, given a closer DNA end match to TRBJ2-7. Per the germline V gene, CDR1 is SGHRS and CDR2 is YFSETQ. The CDR3 has 15 amino acids. The CDR3: CASSLETTATYEQYF. CDR3 coding DNA: TGCGCCAGCAGCTTGGAGACGACAGCGACCTACGAGCAGTACTTC.

This chain joins TRBV7-9 and TRBJ1-1, with D hard to call. Between the trimmed V and J ends, which lost 1 base and 6 bases, there was a span of 15 bases. Germline values: CDR1 SEHNR, CDR2 FQNEAQ (reference sequence). The CDR3 is 15 amino acids. The CDR3: CASSLVSGGISEAFF. CDR3 in DNA: TGTGCCAGCAGCTTAGTCTCCGGCGGAATTTCTGAAGCTTTCTTT.

The chain combines TRBV5-8 with TRBJ2-1, with TRBD1 matching over 7 bases. Per the germline V gene, CDR1 is SGHTS and CDR2 is YDEGEE. V lost 4 bases, J lost 8 bases, and 0 bases stayed unmatched. This CDR3 is built from 11 residues. The CDR3 loop reads CASSQGDEQFF. The CDR3 nucleotides read TGTGCCAGCAGCCAGGGGGATGAGCAGTTCTTC.

The CDR3 spells CASSLEDGGDEQFF. The CDR3 nucleotides read TGTGCCAGCAGCTTAGAGGACGGGGGGGATGAGCAGTTCTTC. The chain carries TRBV7-9 and TRBJ2-1, with TRBD2 identical over 8 bases. The ends lost 1 base at V and 8 bases at J; junction bases unmatched: 4. The CDR3 length is 14 residues. Germline assignment: CDR1 SEHNR and CDR2 FQNEAQ (reference sequence).

This rearrangement joins TRBV28 to TRBJ2-5; perhaps TRBD1 as D (6 bases). From germline, CDR1 is MDHEN and CDR2 SYDVKM. The CDR3 runs 16 residues. V dropped 4 bases and J dropped 1 base, with 16 bases sitting between them. The CDR3 sequence is CASSSHRVMVQETQYF. The CDR3, as DNA: TGTGCCAGCAGTTCGCACAGGGTGATGGTCCAAGAGACCCAGTACTTC. Together with reference TRBV28 and TRBJ2-5, the CDR3 gives the full variable domain: DVKVTQSSRYLVKRTGEKVFLECVQDMDHENMFWYRQDPGLGLRLIYFSYDVKMKEKGDIPEGYSVSREKKERFSLILESASTNQTSMYLCASSSHRVMVQETQYFGPGTRLLVL.

This rearrangement joins TRBV9 to TRBJ2-1; 7 nucleotides match TRBD2. Germline V CDR1 and CDR2: SGDLS, YYNGEE. V shed 2 bases, J shed 4 bases, and the junction held 3 bases outside the gene matches. The CDR3 runs 14 residues. The CDR3 coding sequence is TGTGCCAGCAGCGTTGGGGGGGGGTACAATGAGCAGTTCTTC. The encoded protein is CASSVGGGYNEQFF.